The clone carrying this T cell receptor (beta chain) was detected only a few times. This sample is drawn from a study of T-cell reconstitution after alpha-beta-depleted transplantation in children. This sample's TCRbeta library carried unique molecular identifier barcodes. TCRdb redid the calling of the PCR reads with MiXCR, one entry per CDR3 protein. The sample lists a few hundred thousand distinct CDR3 sequences; roughly a tenth were seen once. Germline-derived CDR1 and CDR2 are MGHDK and SYGVNS. Trimming stripped 5 bases from V and 2 bases from J, with 12 bases between. The CDR3 consists of 14 residues.

The material sequenced was PBMCs from the stem cell graft donor, taken from the stem cell graft. The chain employs TRBV25-1 and TRBJ1-2; D not certain. This TCR was recovered from a human donor who donated a stem cell graft to a child with acute myeloid leukemia. In DNA, the CDR3 is TGTGCCAGCAGTCACCCCGGCCAGAACTATGGCTACACCTTC. This sequence encodes CASSHPGQNYGYTF.